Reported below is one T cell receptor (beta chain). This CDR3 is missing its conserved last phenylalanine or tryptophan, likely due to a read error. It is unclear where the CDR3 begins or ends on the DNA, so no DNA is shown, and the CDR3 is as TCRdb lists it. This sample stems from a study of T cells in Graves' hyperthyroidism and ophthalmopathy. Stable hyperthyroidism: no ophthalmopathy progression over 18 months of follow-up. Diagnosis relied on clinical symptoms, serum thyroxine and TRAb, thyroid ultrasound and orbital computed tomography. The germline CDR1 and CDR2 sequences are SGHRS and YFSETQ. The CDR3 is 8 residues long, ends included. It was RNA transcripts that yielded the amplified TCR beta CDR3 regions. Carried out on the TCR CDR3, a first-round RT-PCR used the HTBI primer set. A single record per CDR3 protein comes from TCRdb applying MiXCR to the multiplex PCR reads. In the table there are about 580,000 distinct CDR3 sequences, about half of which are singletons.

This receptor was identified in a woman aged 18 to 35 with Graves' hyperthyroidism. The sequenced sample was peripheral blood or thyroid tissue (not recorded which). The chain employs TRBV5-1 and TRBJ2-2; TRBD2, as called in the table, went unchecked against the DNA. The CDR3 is CASSTGLA.